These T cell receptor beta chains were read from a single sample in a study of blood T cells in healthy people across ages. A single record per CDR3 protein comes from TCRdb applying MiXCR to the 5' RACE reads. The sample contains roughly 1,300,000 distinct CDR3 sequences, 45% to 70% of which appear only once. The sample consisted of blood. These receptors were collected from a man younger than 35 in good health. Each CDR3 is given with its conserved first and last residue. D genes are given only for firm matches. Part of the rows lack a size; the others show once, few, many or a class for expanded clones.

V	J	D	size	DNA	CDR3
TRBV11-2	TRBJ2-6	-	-	TGTGCCAGCAGCTTAGACGCCCTTCAGGTAGGAGGCCCCTCTGGGGCCAACGTCCTGACTTTC	CASSLDALQVGGPSGANVLTF
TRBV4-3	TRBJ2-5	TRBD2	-	TGCGCCAGCAGCCAGAGGTGGGGCGGGAGGGAAGAGACCCAGTACTTC	CASSQRWGGREETQYF
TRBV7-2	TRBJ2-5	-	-	TGTGCCGGCAGCCCTGAGAGTGGTAGGACCCAGTACTTC	CAGSPESGRTQYF
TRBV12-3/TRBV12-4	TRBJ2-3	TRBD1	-	TGTGCCAGCAGACTAGGGACAGCCGCAGATACGCAGTATTTT	CASRLGTAADTQYF
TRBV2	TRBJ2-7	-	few	TGTGCCAGCAGAAATGGCGCCGCGCAGTACTTC	CASRNGAAQYF
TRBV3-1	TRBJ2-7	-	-	TGTGCCAGCAGCCAAGACCAAACCCTAGGGAACAATGAGCAGTACTTC	CASSQDQTLGNNEQYF
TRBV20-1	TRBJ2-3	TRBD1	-	TGCAGTGCTAACAGGGGCGCAGATACGCAGTATTTT	CSANRGADTQYF
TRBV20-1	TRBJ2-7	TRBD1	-	TGCAGTGCCACGACCCGACAGGGTGCGAACTACGAGCAGTACTTC	CSATTRQGANYEQYF
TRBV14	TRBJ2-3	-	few	TGTGCCAGCAGCCAAGACCGTGGGATTGTTCCCGGAGATACGCAGTATTTT	CASSQDRGIVPGDTQYF
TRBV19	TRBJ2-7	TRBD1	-	TGTGCCAGTAAGGCGGGACAGGGTCTGTTCGAGCAGTACTTC	CASKAGQGLFEQYF
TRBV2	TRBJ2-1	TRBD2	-	TGTGCCAGCAGTGAAGGGACTAGCGGGAGCAGCTCCTACAATGAGCAGTTCTTC	CASSEGTSGSSSYNEQFF
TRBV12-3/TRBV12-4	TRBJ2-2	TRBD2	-	TGTGCCAGCAGCTTTAGCGGGAGTAAAACCGGGGAGCTGTTTTTT	CASSFSGSKTGELFF
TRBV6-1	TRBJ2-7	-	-	TGTGCCAGCAGTGTTGTGATCCAAGGCGAGCAGTACTTC	CASSVVIQGEQYF
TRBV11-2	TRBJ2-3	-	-	TGTGCCAGCAGCTTGGTAGGAAGCGGGTACACAGATACGCAGTATTTT	CASSLVGSGYTDTQYF
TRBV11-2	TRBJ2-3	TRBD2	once	TGTGCCAGCAGCTTAATAGCGGGGGGGGAGAAGGCAGATACGCAGTATTTT	CASSLIAGGEKADTQYF
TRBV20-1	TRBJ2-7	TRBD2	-	TGCAGTGCCCAAGGGACTAGCCGGTACGAGCAGTACTTC	CSAQGTSRYEQYF
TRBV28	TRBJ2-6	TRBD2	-	TGTGCCAGCAGTATACATCCGGGGGGTTCTGGGGCCAACGTCCTGACTTTC	CASSIHPGGSGANVLTF
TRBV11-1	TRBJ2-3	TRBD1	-	TGTGCCAGCGGAACAGGGGACGTGGGAGATACGCAGTATTTT	CASGTGDVGDTQYF
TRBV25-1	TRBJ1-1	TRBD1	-	TGTGCCACCTCTCGGACAGGGATAATCATGAACACTGAAGCTTTCTTT	CATSRTGIIMNTEAFF
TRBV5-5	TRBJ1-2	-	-	TGTGCCAGCAGCTTGAGTGGCTGGGGACACCTCTATGGCTACACCTTC	CASSLSGWGHLYGYTF
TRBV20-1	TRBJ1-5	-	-	TGCAGTGCCCTTACAGGTACCGTTAGCAATCAGCCCCAGCATTTT	CSALTGTVSNQPQHF
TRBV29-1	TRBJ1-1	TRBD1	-	TGCAGCGTTGGACCGGGACAGGCTGAAGCTTTCTTT	CSVGPGQAEAFF
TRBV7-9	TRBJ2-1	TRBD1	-	TGTGCCAGCAGCAAAACAGGGGGCAAGAACAATGAGCAGTTCTTC	CASSKTGGKNNEQFF
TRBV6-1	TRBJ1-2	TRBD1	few	TGTGCCAGCAGTAACCGGGACAGGATTTTGGCCAATGGCTACACCTTC	CASSNRDRILANGYTF
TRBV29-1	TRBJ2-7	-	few	TGCAGCGTTGAAAAAGGCAGTTCCTACGAGCAGTACTTC	CSVEKGSSYEQYF
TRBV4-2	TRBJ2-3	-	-	TGTGCCAGCAGCCAAGATCCCCCGGTCACAGATACGCAGTATTTT	CASSQDPPVTDTQYF
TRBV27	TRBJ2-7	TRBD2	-	TGTGCCAGCAGTTATCCCCATCTCCTAGCGGGAGGGCCAGGTATCGACGAGCAGTACTTC	CASSYPHLLAGGPGIDEQYF